The entry that follows covers one T cell receptor (beta chain) sequence. Its antigen is not known. One end of the junction fails to match germline, which may point to a read error. The sequence runs out 3 residues before the end of the CDR3; the remainder is reconstructed from the germline J gene. Within the sample, other DNA sequences also encode this same CDR3. The germline V gene encodes CDR1 SNHLY and CDR2 FYNNEI. CDR3 length equals 14 residues. The data derive from a study of T cells in women clearing cervical HPV infection. Sequencing was performed with immunoSEQ multiplex PCR; in TCRdb, only in-frame clones are kept and a portion is missing. This sample's clone table lists approximately 32,000 clones. Findings and caveats of the study: CIN3+ cases had significantly higher TCR repertoire richness than controls, but evenness did not differ. TRBV6-7 relative abundance averaged roughly 0.099% in cases and approximately 0.15% in controls.

Sequencing was performed on blood buffy coat. This clonotype originated in a woman between 18 and 70 years old with a cervical HPV16 infection that either progressed to CIN3+ or cleared (not recorded which). This chain links TRBV2 with TRBJ1-3; D call uncertain. The CDR3 DNA, read in part, is TGTGCCAGCACCCGACACGGCTCTGGAAACACT. The encoded protein is CASTRHGSGNT. In full, the CDR3 reads CASTRHGSGNTIYF.